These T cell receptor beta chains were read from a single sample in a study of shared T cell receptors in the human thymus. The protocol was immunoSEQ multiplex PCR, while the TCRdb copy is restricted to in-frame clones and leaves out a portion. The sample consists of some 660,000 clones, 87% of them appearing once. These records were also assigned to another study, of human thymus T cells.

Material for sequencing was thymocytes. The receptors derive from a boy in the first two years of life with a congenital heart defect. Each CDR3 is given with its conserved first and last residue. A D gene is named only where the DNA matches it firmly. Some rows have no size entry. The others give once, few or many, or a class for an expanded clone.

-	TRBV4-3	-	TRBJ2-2	CASSQPDRLLNTGELFF	TGCGCCAGCAGCCAACCCGACAGGTTATTAAACACCGGGGAGCTGTTTTTT
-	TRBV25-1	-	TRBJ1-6	CASSSRGILSPLHF	TGTGCCAGCAGCTCCAGGGGAATTCTCTCACCCCTCCACTTT
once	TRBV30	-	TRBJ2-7	CAWKLSGSAGGYEQYF	TGTGCCTGGAAACTTTCCGGGAGTGCAGGGGGCTACGAGCAGTACTTC
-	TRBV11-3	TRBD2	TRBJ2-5	CASSLDRGNGSGKETQYF	TGTGCCAGCAGCTTAGATAGAGGGAACGGGAGCGGGAAAGAGACCCAGTACTTC
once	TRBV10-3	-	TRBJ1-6	CAIGAGNSPLHF	TGTGCCATCGGGGCGGGGAATTCACCCCTCCACTTT
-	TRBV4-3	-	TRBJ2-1	CASSQDVGLEQFF	TGCGCCAGCAGCCAAGATGTGGGACTTGAGCAGTTCTTC
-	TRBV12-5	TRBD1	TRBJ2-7	CASGPDRGNYEQYF	TGTGCTAGTGGTCCCGACAGGGGTAACTACGAGCAGTACTTC
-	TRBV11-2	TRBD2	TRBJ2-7	CASSLGLAAPYEQYF	TGTGCCAGCAGCTTAGGACTAGCGGCGCCCTACGAGCAGTACTTC
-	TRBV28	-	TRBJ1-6	CASSPHRYSPLHF	TGTGCCAGCAGTCCCCACAGGTACTCACCCCTCCACTTT
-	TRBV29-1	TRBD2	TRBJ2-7	CSAQSGLAGLSYEQYF	TGCAGCGCCCAGTCTGGACTAGCGGGACTTTCCTACGAGCAGTACTTC
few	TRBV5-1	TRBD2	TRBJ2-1	CASKPSGRSDEQFF	TGCGCCAGCAAACCTAGCGGGAGAAGTGATGAGCAGTTCTTC
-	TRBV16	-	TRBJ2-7	CASSQNRDYEQYF	TGTGCCAGCAGCCAAAACCGGGACTACGAGCAGTACTTC
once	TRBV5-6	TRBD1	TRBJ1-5	CASSAGTGDNQPQHF	TGTGCCAGCAGCGCCGGGACAGGGGACAATCAGCCCCAGCATTTT
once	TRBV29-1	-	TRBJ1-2	CSVDDPSRGLPF	TGCAGCGTTGACGACCCCTCCAGGGGCCTACCCTTC
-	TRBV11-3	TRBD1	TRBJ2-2	CASSSTKYRGHDTGELFF	TGTGCCAGCAGCTCCACAAAATACAGGGGGCATGACACCGGGGAGCTGTTTTTT
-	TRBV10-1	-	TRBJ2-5	CASSEIAGADRETQYF	TGCGCCAGCAGTGAGATCGCGGGGGCCGACCGGGAGACCCAGTACTTC
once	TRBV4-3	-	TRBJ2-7	CASSQENRESHEQYF	TGCGCCAGCAGCCAAGAAAACCGGGAGTCCCACGAGCAGTACTTC
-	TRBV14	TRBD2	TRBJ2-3	CASSPGLAGTDTQYF	TGTGCCAGCAGCCCAGGACTAGCGGGAACAGATACGCAGTATTTT
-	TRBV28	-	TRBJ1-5	CASSPGNLRQDQPQHF	TGTGCCAGCAGCCCCGGAAATCTACGACAGGACCAGCCCCAGCATTTT
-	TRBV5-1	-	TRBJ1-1	CASSFSLNTEAFF	TGCGCCAGCAGCTTCTCCCTGAACACTGAAGCTTTCTTT
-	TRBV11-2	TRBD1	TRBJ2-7	CACGQDEQYF	TGTGCCTGCGGACAGGACGAGCAGTACTTC
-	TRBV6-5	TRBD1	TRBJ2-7	CASSAPRDRPYEQYF	TGTGCCAGCAGCGCTCCCCGGGACAGACCCTACGAGCAGTACTTC
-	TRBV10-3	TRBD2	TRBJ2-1	CAIRTRPRDEQFF	TGTGCCATCCGGACTAGACCGCGCGATGAGCAGTTCTTC
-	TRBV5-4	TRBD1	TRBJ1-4	CASSHGAGQGGEKLFF	TGTGCCAGCAGTCATGGGGCGGGACAGGGTGGGGAAAAACTGTTTTTT
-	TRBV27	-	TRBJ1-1	CASSLNRVGSTEAFF	TGTGCCAGCAGTTTAAACAGGGTGGGGAGCACTGAAGCTTTCTTT
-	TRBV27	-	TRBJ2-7	CASSSAGRDGSCYEQYF	TGTGCCAGCAGTTCAGCCGGCCGAGACGGGAGTTGCTACGAGCAGTACTTC
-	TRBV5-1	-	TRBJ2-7	CASSFSDPYEQYF	TGCGCCAGCAGCTTCTCAGATCCCTACGAGCAGTACTTC
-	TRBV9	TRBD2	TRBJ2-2	CASSVTSSNANTGELFF	TGTGCCAGCAGCGTGACTAGCTCCAACGCGAACACCGGGGAGCTGTTTTTT
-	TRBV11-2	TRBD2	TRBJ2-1	CASSLGTSGGYYNEQFF	TGTGCCAGCAGCTTAGGGACTAGCGGGGGGTACTACAATGAGCAGTTCTTC
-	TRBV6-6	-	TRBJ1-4	CASSYSDSRMNEKLFF	TGTGCCAGCAGTTACTCGGACTCCCGAATGAATGAAAAACTGTTTTTT
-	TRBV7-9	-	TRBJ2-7	CASSLVPTGRTYEQYF	TGTGCCAGCAGCTTAGTCCCCACAGGCCGTACCTACGAGCAGTACTTC
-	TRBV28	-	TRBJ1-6	CASSLGAGGMNSPLHF	TGTGCCAGCAGTTTAGGGGCAGGCGGGATGAATTCACCCCTCCACTTT
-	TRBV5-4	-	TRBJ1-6	CASSFNSNSPLHF	TGTGCCAGCAGCTTCAACAGTAATTCCCCCCTCCACTTT
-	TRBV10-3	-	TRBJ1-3	CAGGAGNTIYF	TGTGCCGGGGGGGCTGGAAACACCATATATTTT
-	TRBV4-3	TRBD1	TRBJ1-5	CASSQDRDRHQPQHF	TGCGCCAGCAGCCAAGATAGGGACAGACATCAGCCCCAGCATTTT
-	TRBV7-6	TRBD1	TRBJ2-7	CASSEGQAYEQYF	TGTGCCAGCAGCGAGGGACAGGCGTACGAGCAGTACTTC
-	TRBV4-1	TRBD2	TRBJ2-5	CASSLRLAAQETQYF	TGCGCCAGCAGCCTAAGACTAGCGGCCCAAGAGACCCAGTACTTC
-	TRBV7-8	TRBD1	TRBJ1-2	CASSLDRELYGYTF	TGTGCCAGCAGCTTGGACAGGGAACTCTATGGCTACACCTTC
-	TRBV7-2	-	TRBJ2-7	CASSLRQIPYEQYF	TGTGCCAGCAGCTTAAGACAGATTCCTTACGAGCAGTACTTC
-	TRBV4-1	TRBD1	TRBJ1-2	CASSFTGVYGYTF	TGCGCCAGCAGCTTTACAGGGGTCTATGGCTACACCTTC
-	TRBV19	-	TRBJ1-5	CASSIWLGGSQPQHF	TGTGCCAGTAGTATCTGGTTGGGGGGGAGTCAGCCCCAGCATTTT
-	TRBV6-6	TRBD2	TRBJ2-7	CASSYPGTTYEQYF	TGTGCCAGCTCATACCCCGGGACTACATACGAGCAGTACTTC
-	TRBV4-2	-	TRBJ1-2	CASSRRSFGPGCGYTF	TGTGCCAGCAGCCGGAGGTCGTTCGGACCGGGCTGTGGCTACACCTTC
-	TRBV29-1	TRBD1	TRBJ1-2	CSVESPGDRDPYGYTF	TGCAGCGTTGAAAGTCCGGGGGACAGGGATCCCTATGGCTACACCTTC
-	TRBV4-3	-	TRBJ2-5	CASSQGGLRETQYF	TGCGCCAGCAGCCAAGGGGGACTGCGAGAGACCCAGTACTTC
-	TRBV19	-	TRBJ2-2	CARRRVQSGELFF	TGTGCCAGAAGGAGGGTGCAGTCCGGGGAGCTGTTTTTT
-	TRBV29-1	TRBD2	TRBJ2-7	CSGGLAGDEQYF	TGCAGCGGTGGACTAGCGGGAGACGAGCAGTACTTC
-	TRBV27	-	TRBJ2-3	CASSLDGGVDTQYF	TGTGCCAGCAGTTTGGACGGCGGGGTAGATACGCAGTATTTT
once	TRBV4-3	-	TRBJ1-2	CASSPQAVTNYGYTF	TGCGCCAGCAGCCCCCAGGCAGTAACTAACTATGGCTACACCTTC
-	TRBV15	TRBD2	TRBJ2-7	CATSRDWFVAGEANEQYF	TGTGCCACCAGCAGAGATTGGTTTGTGGCGGGAGAAGCCAACGAGCAGTACTTC
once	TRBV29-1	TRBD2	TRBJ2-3	CSVLQRDTDTQYF	TGCAGCGTTCTTCAGCGGGACACAGATACGCAGTATTTT
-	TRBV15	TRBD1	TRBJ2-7	CATSREGTGGFEQYF	TGTGCCACCAGCAGAGAAGGGACAGGGGGCTTCGAGCAGTACTTC
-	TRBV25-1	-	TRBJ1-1	CASSQQGNTEAFF	TGTGCCAGCAGCCAACAGGGGAACACTGAAGCTTTCTTT
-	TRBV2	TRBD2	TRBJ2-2	CASSDGTSGDTGELFF	TGTGCCAGCAGTGACGGGACTAGCGGCGACACCGGGGAGCTGTTTTTT
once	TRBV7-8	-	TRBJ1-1	CASSLAHRITNTEAFF	TGTGCCAGCAGCTTAGCGCACAGGATTACCAACACTGAAGCTTTCTTT
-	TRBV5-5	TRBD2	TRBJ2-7	CASSRPGLADYEQYF	TGTGCCAGCAGTCGGCCGGGACTAGCGGATTACGAGCAGTACTTC
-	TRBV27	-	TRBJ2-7	CASRSAGTWIYEQYF	TGTGCCAGCAGATCAGCCGGGACTTGGATCTACGAGCAGTACTTC
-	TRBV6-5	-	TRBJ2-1	CASSYLGRLGDNEQFF	TGTGCCAGCAGTTACTTGGGCCGCCTAGGGGACAATGAGCAGTTCTTC
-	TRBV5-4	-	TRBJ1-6	CASSLGKGQTSSYNSPLHF	TGTGCCAGCAGCTTAGGGAAAGGACAGACGAGCTCCTATAATTCACCCCTCCACTTT